This TCR beta chain was documented in a study of blood T cell repertoires in COVID-19. Background on the study: The origin of the acute and convalescent COVID-19 samples was the United States, Italy and Spain. T cells, B-cell-depleted T cells, or PBMCs provided the cDNA or gDNA that served as material.

The Seattle site enrolled patients during active infection and followed them longitudinally. The V segment lost 6 bases and the J segment 2 bases; nucleotides outside the gene matches: 2. The CDR3 spans 13 residues. Germline V lookup: CDR1 LGHDT, CDR2 YNNKEL (reference sequence). Method: immunoSEQ multiplex PCR; TCRdb's copy keeps in-frame clones and lacks some. This sample yields around 300,000 clones, of which around 89% are seen a single time; under 2% belongs to the top ten. The source material was peripheral blood. This sequence was found in a young woman with COVID-19, enrolled during active disease. The chain recombines TRBV3-1 (or the pseudogene TRBV3-2) with TRBJ1-2, with 8 bases fitting TRBD1. CDR3 DNA: TGTGCCAGCAGGCGGGACAGGAACTATGGCTACACCTTC. Translating it yields CASRRDRNYGYTF.